The rows below give T cell receptor beta chains drawn from one sample of a study of T cells in Graves' hyperthyroidism and ophthalmopathy. MiXCR, run by TCRdb on the multiplex PCR reads, gives a single entry per CDR3 protein. The table lists about 250,000 distinct CDR3 sequences, about 25% of them singletons. What was sequenced was blood. The receptors here all came from a woman aged 40 to 50 with Graves' ophthalmopathy. Each CDR3 is given with its conserved first and last residue. The order of the fields is clone size, V gene, J gene, D gene, CDR3 DNA, CDR3 protein. A D gene is named only where the DNA matches it firmly. Only some rows state a clone size, as once, few, many or a class for expanded clones.

once,TRBV29-1,TRBJ1-2,-,TGCAGCGTCCTACAGGGAGGGGGCTACACCTTC,CSVLQGGGYTF
-,TRBV30,TRBJ1-6,-,TGTGCCTGGAGTGGGGAGCTCGTAGGTTATTCACCCCTCCACTTT,CAWSGELVGYSPLHF
many,TRBV20-1,TRBJ1-1,-,TGCAGTGCTAGCGGTGGGGGGCGGGGTGTTGGCACTGAAGCTTTCTTT,CSASGGGRGVGTEAFF
many,TRBV28,TRBJ1-2,-,TGTGCCAGCAGGTTCGGACAGCGGAGCTATGGCTACACCTTC,CASRFGQRSYGYTF
many,TRBV6-5,TRBJ1-5,-,TGTGCCAGCAGTCGTACTGACAGCACCCGGCCCCAGCATTTT,CASSRTDSTRPQHF
many,TRBV11-2,TRBJ2-2,-,TGTGCCAGCAGCCATCAAGGGGCATCCGGGGAGCTGTTTTTT,CASSHQGASGELFF
-,TRBV6-5,TRBJ1-2,-,TGTGCCAGCAGTTACGACAGGACTATGGGGGGCTACACCTTC,CASSYDRTMGGYTF
many,TRBV5-1,TRBJ2-5,-,TGCGCCAGCAGCCTCGGGACTCTCCCGGGAGAGACCCAGTACTTC,CASSLGTLPGETQYF
many,TRBV12-5,TRBJ1-1,-,TGTGCTAGTGCCGCGGGTCTTGAAGCTTTCTTT,CASAAGLEAFF
many,TRBV6-1,TRBJ2-6,TRBD2,TGTGCCAGCACAGTTGAAGCGGGAGGATATGGGGCCAACGTCCTGACTTTC,CASTVEAGGYGANVLTF
many,TRBV19,TRBJ1-1,TRBD1,TGTGCCAGTAGCCACGGGACAGGGTTTACTGAAGCTTTCTTT,CASSHGTGFTEAFF
-,TRBV6-5,TRBJ2-7,-,TGTGCCAGCAGTTACCTGTTCAGAGACGAGCAGTACTTC,CASSYLFRDEQYF
many,TRBV6-1,TRBJ2-2,TRBD2,TGTGCCAGCAGTGCCGGCGCGGGAGGTAACGGGGAGCTGTTTTTT,CASSAGAGGNGELFF
few,TRBV11-2,TRBJ2-2,-,TGTGCCAGCAGCTTATCTTCAATGGGGAATTCGGGCACCGGGGAGCTGTTTTTT,CASSLSSMGNSGTGELFF
many,TRBV6-5,TRBJ2-7,-,TGTGCCAGCAGTTTAGATCCGGGACATAGGGTCGAGCAGTACTTC,CASSLDPGHRVEQYF
-,TRBV28,TRBJ2-7,TRBD1,TGTGCCAGCATGATCAGGGGGCGCGGCTACGAGCAGTACTTC,CASMIRGRGYEQYF
many,TRBV6-1,TRBJ2-7,TRBD1,TGTGCCACCCACAACGCAGGGGGAGACGAGCAGTACTTC,CATHNAGGDEQYF
-,TRBV2,TRBJ2-4,TRBD1,TGTGCCAGCAGTGATAACAGGGGATCGGCCAAAAACATTCAGTACTTC,CASSDNRGSAKNIQYF
many,TRBV6-1,TRBJ2-5,TRBD1,TGTGCCAGCAGGACAGGGGGGGAGACCCAGTACTTC,CASRTGGETQYF
-,TRBV6-2/TRBV6-3,TRBJ2-7,-,TGTGCCAGCAGTCCCTACGGTGGGACGGGGTCCTACGAGCAGTACTTC,CASSPYGGTGSYEQYF
-,TRBV20-1,TRBJ1-2,-,TGCAGTGCTAGAGATACGTCAGGCAGCTATGGCTACACCTTC,CSARDTSGSYGYTF
-,TRBV6-2/TRBV6-3,TRBJ2-7,TRBD2,TGTGCCAGCAGCCAACAGAATAGCGGGAGATACGAGCAGTACTTC,CASSQQNSGRYEQYF
many,TRBV28,TRBJ1-1,-,TGTGCCAGCAGTTTATCCGGGACTTCCTATGAAGCTTTCTTT,CASSLSGTSYEAFF
-,TRBV30,TRBJ2-7,TRBD1,TGTGCCTGGGCTCACAGGGGAACCTACGAGCAGTACTTC,CAWAHRGTYEQYF
many,TRBV27,TRBJ2-7,-,TGTGCCAGCAGTATCTCCGGGGGCTACGAGCAGTACTTC,CASSISGGYEQYF
once,TRBV12-3/TRBV12-4,TRBJ1-2,-,TGTGCCAGCAGTTTCGGGGACGGAGCTAACTATGGCTACACCTTC,CASSFGDGANYGYTF
many,TRBV18,TRBJ2-4,TRBD1,TGTGCCAGCTCACCACCGGATTCAGGGGGCGCCAAAAACATTCAGTACTTC,CASSPPDSGGAKNIQYF
many,TRBV6-1,TRBJ2-5,TRBD2,TGTGCCAGCAGAGAAGGACTAGCGATGGAGACCCAGTACTTC,CASREGLAMETQYF
many,TRBV20-1,TRBJ2-2,-,TGCAGTGCTAGAGATGGAAACACCGGGGAGCTGTTTTTT,CSARDGNTGELFF
many,TRBV28,TRBJ2-7,-,TGTGCCAGCAGTTTGGGCCCCGCAGCCTACGAGCAGTACTTC,CASSLGPAAYEQYF
many,TRBV27,TRBJ2-3,-,TGTGCCAGCAGTTTATGGTGGAGGGATACGCAGTATTTT,CASSLWWRDTQYF
many,TRBV28,TRBJ1-2,-,TGTGCCAGCGCAGCTAACTATGGCTACACCTTC,CASAANYGYTF
many,TRBV4-2,TRBJ2-7,TRBD2,TGTGCCAGCAGCCTTCGGGAGGGCCCCTACGAGCAGTACTTC,CASSLREGPYEQYF
once,TRBV10-3,TRBJ2-7,-,TGTGCCTCACACAGGGAGGCTGACTACGAGCAGTACTTC,CASHREADYEQYF
many,TRBV29-1,TRBJ2-7,TRBD2,TGCAGCGTTGACGGCCTAGCGGGTACAACCTACGAGCAGTACTTC,CSVDGLAGTTYEQYF
many,TRBV2,TRBJ1-3,-,TGTGCCAGCAGGGCAGATACTGGAAACACCATATATTTT,CASRADTGNTIYF
-,TRBV28,TRBJ2-7,-,TGTGCCAGCAGTACCCCACAGGGAGGGCAGTACTTC,CASSTPQGGQYF
many,TRBV30,TRBJ2-5,TRBD2,TGTGCCTCCTCCCTAGCGGGAGGGCTCGGGACCCAGTACTTC,CASSLAGGLGTQYF
once,TRBV6-1,TRBJ2-5,-,TGTGCCAGCAGTACCATTCTCTGGAGGACGCAGGTAGAGACCCAGTACTTC,CASSTILWRTQVETQYF
many,TRBV6-5,TRBJ2-5,-,TGTGCCAGCAGTTACTCGAATCGGGGTGGAGAGACCCAGTACTTC,CASSYSNRGGETQYF
-,TRBV10-3,TRBJ2-5,-,TGTGCCATCATGCCCGGGAGCGGAGCCGCGGAGACCCAGTACTTC,CAIMPGSGAAETQYF
-,TRBV4-1,TRBJ1-1,-,TGCGCCAGCAGCCAACCGGGACAGAACACTGAAGCTTTCTTT,CASSQPGQNTEAFF
few,TRBV9,TRBJ1-6,TRBD1,TGTGCCAGCAGCGTAGCCGCAGGGGGCGGATCACCCCTCCACTTT,CASSVAAGGGSPLHF
-,TRBV12-3/TRBV12-4,TRBJ2-7,-,TGTGCCAGCAGTCGTAATAACTACGAGCAGTACTTC,CASSRNNYEQYF
-,TRBV30,TRBJ1-1,TRBD1,TGTGCCTGGAGACGGACAGGAATGAACACTGAAGCTTTCTTT,CAWRRTGMNTEAFF
many,TRBV12-3/TRBV12-4,TRBJ1-2,-,TGTGCCAGCACCGCTGGGGCAGGGAGCTGGCAGAATGGCTACACCTTC,CASTAGAGSWQNGYTF
many,TRBV10-3,TRBJ2-5,-,TGTGCCATCAGTGATGGTCTGGGGTCGGAGACCCAGTACTTC,CAISDGLGSETQYF
-,TRBV27,TRBJ2-5,TRBD2,TGTGCCAGCAGTTTGCGGAGACTAGCGGGAGGGCCCGATACCCAGTACTTC,CASSLRRLAGGPDTQYF
many,TRBV20-1,TRBJ2-7,-,TGCAGTGCTAGCGCCTCTTCACCGGACGAGCAGTACTTC,CSASASSPDEQYF
many,TRBV15,TRBJ2-2,-,TGTGCCACCAGCAGAGCCACCCTGGGCACCGGGGAGCTGTTTTTT,CATSRATLGTGELFF
many,TRBV5-1,TRBJ2-7,-,TGCGCCAGCAGCTCCAGGGGTGACTACGAGCAGTACTTC,CASSSRGDYEQYF
many,TRBV6-5,TRBJ2-5,TRBD2,TGTGCCAGCAGTTACCTGGGACTAGCGGGAAGGCAGACCCAGTACTTC,CASSYLGLAGRQTQYF
few,TRBV12-5,TRBJ2-7,-,TGTGCTAGTGGTTTAGACTGCAGCTCCTACGAGCAGTACTTC,CASGLDCSSYEQYF
many,TRBV7-8,TRBJ1-5,TRBD1,TGTGCCAGCAGCTTAGTCGAGGGGGCTGTCAGCAATCAGCCCCAGCATTTT,CASSLVEGAVSNQPQHF
many,TRBV6-5,TRBJ1-1,TRBD1,TGTGCCAGCAGTATGGGACAGCTGAACACTGAAGCTTTCTTT,CASSMGQLNTEAFF
many,TRBV15,TRBJ1-4,-,TGTGCCACCAGCAGAGACCGGGAAGAGAATGAAAAACTGTTTTTT,CATSRDREENEKLFF
-,TRBV24-1,TRBJ2-5,TRBD2,TGTGCCACCAGTGATCGTCTAGCGGGAGGGCAAGAGACCCAGTACTTC,CATSDRLAGGQETQYF
many,TRBV19,TRBJ2-1,TRBD1,TGTGCCAGTAGTATAGGGGGACAGGTTATCAATGAGCAGTTCTTC,CASSIGGQVINEQFF